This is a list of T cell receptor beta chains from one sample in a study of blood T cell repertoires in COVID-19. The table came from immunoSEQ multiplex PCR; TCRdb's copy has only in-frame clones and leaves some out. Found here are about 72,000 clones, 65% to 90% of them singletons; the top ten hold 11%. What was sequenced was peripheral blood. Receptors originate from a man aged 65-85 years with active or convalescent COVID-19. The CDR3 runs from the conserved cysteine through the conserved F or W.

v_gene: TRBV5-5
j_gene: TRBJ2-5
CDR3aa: CASSLDPSGSFKTQYF

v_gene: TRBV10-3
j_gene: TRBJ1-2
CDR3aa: CAISPSDRNGYTF

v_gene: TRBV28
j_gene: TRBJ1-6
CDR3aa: CASSPLAWGPGNSPLHF

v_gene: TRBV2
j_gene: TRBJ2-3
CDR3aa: CASQRDYTDTQYF

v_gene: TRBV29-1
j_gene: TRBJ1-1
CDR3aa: CSVREGTEAFF

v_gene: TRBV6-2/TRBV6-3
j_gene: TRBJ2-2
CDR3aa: CASSYSVTQPANTGELFF

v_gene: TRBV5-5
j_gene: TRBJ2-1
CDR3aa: CASSLGRGTEQFF

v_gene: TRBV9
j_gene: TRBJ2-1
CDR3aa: CASSVAGIAVNEQFF

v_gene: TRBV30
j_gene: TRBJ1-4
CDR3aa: CAWSVGLSGEKLFF

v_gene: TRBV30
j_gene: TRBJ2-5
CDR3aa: CAWRVGQRLQETQYF

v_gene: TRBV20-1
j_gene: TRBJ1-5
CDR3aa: CSASRGGYGQPQHF

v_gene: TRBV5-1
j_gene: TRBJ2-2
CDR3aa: CASSLGSGINTGELFF

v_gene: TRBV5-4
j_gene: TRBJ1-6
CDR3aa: CASSLGAGGYNSPLHF

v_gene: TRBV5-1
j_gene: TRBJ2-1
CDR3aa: CASEPLPEGGEQFF

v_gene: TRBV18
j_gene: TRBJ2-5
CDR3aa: CASSPNSGSGETQYF

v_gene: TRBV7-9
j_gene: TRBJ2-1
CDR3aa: CASTQPGTSGSSEQFF

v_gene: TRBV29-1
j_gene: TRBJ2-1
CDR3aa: CSVGGTSGTLSYNEQFF

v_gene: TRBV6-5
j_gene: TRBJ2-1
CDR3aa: CASGGYYSYNEQFF

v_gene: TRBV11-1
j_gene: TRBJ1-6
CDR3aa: CASSLRSSSSPLHF